Following are 19 T cell receptor beta chains from one sample sequenced in a study of blood T cell repertoires in COVID-19. Measured with immunoSEQ multiplex PCR; TCRdb has only the in-frame clones, and not every one. The data show approximately 300,000 clones, 89% seen once. The material sequenced was peripheral blood. These receptors all come from a man aged 18 to 30 who had recovered from COVID-19.

The chain recombines TRBV5-1 with TRBJ2-7; perhaps TRBD1 as D (5 bases). The CDR3 sequence is 12 residues long. V was trimmed by 5 bases and J by 8 bases, leaving 14 bases between them. Germline CDR1 is SGHRS and CDR2 is YFSETQ. As DNA, the CDR3 is TGCGCCAGCAGGATGGAGCAGGGCAAGCAGTACTTC. It codes for CASRMEQGKQYF.

The chain recombines TRBV7-2 with TRBJ2-7; the D gene is possibly TRBD1 (6 bases). This CDR3 spans 12 amino acids. Germline values: CDR1 SGHTA, CDR2 FQGNSA. Trimming removed 5 bases from V and 6 bases from J, with 11 bases in between. The CDR3 bases are TGTGCCAGCAGCGATGGGGGCGTCGAGCAGTACTTC. Its protein is CASSDGGVEQYF.

The J gene is TRBJ1-1, the V gene TRBV5-1; 10 nucleotides match TRBD1. This CDR3 region has 14 residues. Germline assignment: CDR1 SGHRS and CDR2 YFSETQ. The V and J ends lost 4 bases and 5 bases, in that order; junction bases with no gene match: 5. In nucleotides, the CDR3 is TGCGCCAGCAGCGGGACAGGGGCAGAGACTGAAGCTTTCTTT. Translated: CASSGTGAETEAFF.

This chain connects TRBV5-1 to TRBJ1-2, with D tentatively TRBD1 (5 bases). Germline CDR1 and CDR2: SGHRS and YFSETQ. V dropped 0 bases and J dropped 8 bases, with 17 bases sitting between them. The CDR3 loop spans 15 amino acids. This CDR3 reads CASSLGGLAGEGYTF. For the CDR3, the DNA is TGCGCCAGCAGCTTGGGGGGCTTGGCGGGGGAAGGCTACACCTTC.

Concerning this clone: Other DNA sequences of this sample code for an identical CDR3. This chain uses TRBV10-1 with TRBJ2-5; the match to TRBD2 covers 12 bases. The V and J ends lost 3 bases and 3 bases, in that order; junction bases with no gene match: 5. CDR1 and CDR2 from the germline V gene are WNHNN and SYGVQD (reference sequence). The CDR3 runs 16 residues. CDR3 DNA sequence: TGCGCCAGCAGTGAAGACGGACTAGCGGGAAAAGAGACCCAGTACTTC. Its protein product is CASSEDGLAGKETQYF.

This clone turned up a few times. The chain recombines TRBV19 with TRBJ1-3; D gene ambiguous. This CDR3 is 12 amino acids long. Between the trimmed V and J ends, which lost 5 bases and 5 bases, there was a span of 7 bases. Germline CDR1 is LNHDA and CDR2 is SQIVND (reference sequence). The CDR3 region is CASSFGRNTIYF. The CDR3 DNA reads as TGTGCCAGTAGTTTTGGGCGAAACACCATATATTTT.

V and J are TRBV19 and TRBJ2-1; 10 nucleotides match TRBD2. CDR3 length equals 17 residues. Trimming cost V 3 bases and J 3 bases; bases outside gene matches: 8. The germline V gene encodes CDR1 LNHDA and CDR2 SQIVND (reference sequence). CDR3 loop: CASSIKASGGLYNEQFF. For the CDR3, the DNA is TGTGCCAGTAGTATCAAGGCTAGCGGGGGCCTCTACAATGAGCAGTTCTTC.

The chain is built from TRBV29-1 and TRBJ1-4, with D uncertain. V lost 1 base and J 2 bases, leaving 5 bases between the germline ends. The germline V gene has CDR1 SQVTM and CDR2 ANQGSEA. The CDR3 covers 13 residues. The CDR3 loop is CSVEVRTNEKLFF. The CDR3 DNA reads as TGCAGCGTTGAAGTGCGGACTAATGAAAAACTGTTTTTT.

CDR3 DNA: TGTGGCACTAGTAGGGGGGGGAACACTGAAGCTTTCTTT. Translation: CGTSRGGNTEAFF. This chain connects TRBV19 to TRBJ1-1; D perhaps matches TRBD1 (6 bases). This CDR3 has 13 amino acids. The germline V gene encodes CDR1 LNHDA and CDR2 SQIVND (reference sequence).

V is TRBV7-3 and J is TRBJ1-1; D unclear. V gave up 2 bases and J gave up 2 bases, with 6 bases separating them. This CDR3 spans 13 amino acids. The V gene's germline CDR1 is SGHTA and CDR2 FQGTGA. The DNA for the CDR3 is TGTGCCAGCAGCTTAGGAGATAACACTGAAGCTTTCTTT. Protein: CASSLGDNTEAFF.

The gene calls are TRBV27 and TRBJ2-3; the D gene is possibly TRBD1 (6 bases). Germline loops: CDR1 MNHEY, CDR2 SMNVEV (reference sequence). Trimming removed 3 bases at V and 2 bases at J, with 12 bases between. CDR3 length equals 15 residues. CDR3: CASSFLGTNTDTQYF. CDR3 sequence (DNA): TGTGCCAGCAGTTTTTTAGGGACAAACACAGATACGCAGTATTTT.

This rearrangement joins TRBV11-3 to TRBJ2-3; maybe TRBD2 (6 bases). Trimming cost V 5 bases and J 2 bases, with 11 bases left between them. The CDR3 spans 14 residues. CDR1 SGHNT and CDR2 YENEEA come from the germline V gene. CDR3 amino acids: CASSPRGTTDTQYF. The DNA of the CDR3 is TGTGCCAGCAGCCCTCGGGGGACCACAGATACGCAGTATTTT. Full variable domain (missing parts from reference TRBV11-3 and TRBJ2-3): EAGVVQSPRYKIIEKKQPVAFWCNPISGHNTLYWYLQNLGQGPELLIRYENEEAVDDSQLPKDRFSAERLKGVDSTLKIQPAELGDSAVYLCASSPRGTTDTQYFGPGTRLTVL.

This chain joins TRBV5-1 and TRBJ2-2; TRBD2 might be the D (6 bases). Germline V gives CDR1 SGHRS, CDR2 YFSETQ. Trimming stripped 0 bases from V and 3 bases from J, with 12 bases between. The CDR3 contains 16 residues. The CDR3: CASSLGAREDTGELFF. The CDR3 DNA reads as TGCGCCAGCAGCTTGGGGGCCAGGGAGGACACCGGGGAGCTGTTTTTT.

V is TRBV30 and J is TRBJ2-7; 10 bases match TRBD2. This CDR3 has 17 amino acids. The J segment lost 5 bases and the V segment lost 0 bases, leaving 13 bases of the junction unmatched. In germline, CDR1 is GTSNPN, CDR2 SVGIG (reference sequence). CDR3 nucleotide sequence: TGTGCCTGGAGTGTAGTGGGAGCGGGAGGGCCAATGAACGAGCAGTACTTC. Translating gives CAWSVVGAGGPMNEQYF.

CDR3 in amino acids: CASSRGTGDGLNEQFF. As DNA, the CDR3 is TGCGCCAGCAGTCGGGGAACAGGGGACGGGTTGAATGAGCAGTTCTTC. This chain links TRBV5-1 with TRBJ2-1; TRBD1 agrees at 7 bases. CDR3 length equals 16 residues. Germline loops: CDR1 SGHRS, CDR2 YFSETQ. V gave up 5 bases and J gave up 7 bases; unmatched junction bases: 15.

Note on this clone: At one end the junction does not follow the germline gene, possibly because of a read error. In nucleotides, the CDR3 is TGTGCCAGCAGCCAAGATTCCTCCGGTGTTAAGAGGTTT. It codes for CASSQDSSGVKRF. V and J are TRBV3-1 (or the pseudogene TRBV3-2) and TRBJ1-1; D uncertain. The V gene's germline CDR1 is LGHDT and CDR2 YNNKEL (reference sequence). This CDR3 has 13 amino acids.

V gene TRBV6-6 combines with J gene TRBJ2-1; TRBD2 matches at 12 bases. CDR3 length: 14 amino acids. Looked up from germline, CDR1 is MNHNY and CDR2 is SVGAGI (reference sequence). Trimming removed 5 bases from V and 5 bases from J; junction bases left unmatched: 1. The DNA for the CDR3 is TGTGCCAGCAGTGCTAGCGGGAGGGACAATGAGCAGTTCTTC. Protein product: CASSASGRDNEQFF.

The rearrangement joins TRBV12-3 or TRBV12-4 to TRBJ2-7, with TRBD2 identical over 7 bases. The CDR3 length is 12 residues. V shed 6 bases, J shed 3 bases, and the junction held 2 bases outside the gene matches. The CDR3 DNA sequence: TGTGCCAGCAGGGGGGGGGTCTACGAGCAGTACTTC. This encodes CASRGGVYEQYF.

In its sample, this clone was seen a few times. The chain links TRBV7-9 to TRBJ2-7; D unclear. CDR3 length: 15 residues. The ends were cut back, 2 bases at V and 3 bases at J, with 14 bases in the middle. Looked up from germline, CDR1 is SEHNR and CDR2 is FQNEAQ (reference sequence). The CDR3 reads CASSLSASGDYEQYF. CDR3 bases: TGTGCCAGCAGCTTATCAGCTTCAGGCGACTACGAGCAGTACTTC.